This T cell receptor (beta chain) originates from a study of PD-1 blockade in classical Hodgkin lymphoma. General study findings and limits: At baseline, newly diagnosed patients reportedly showed less TCR diversity than healthy donors. Whoever responded completely had baseline diversity much like that seen in newly diagnosed patients.

The germline V gene has CDR1 MDHEN and CDR2 SYDVKM. V gave up 6 bases and J gave up 6 bases; unmatched junction bases: 13. This CDR3 contains 16 residues. Of note for this clone: Its antigen remains unknown.

TCRdb keeps only in-frame clones here, not all; method: immunoSEQ multiplex PCR. The sample has about 52,000 clones, approximately 86% seen once. Time point described: cycle 4 day 1 (C4D1), after less than 7 weeks of nivolumab. Autologous stem cell transplantation was followed by relapse in every patient, and brentuximab vedotin exposure varied. The sample was peripheral blood mononuclear cells (PBMCs), taken before the fourth cycle of nivolumab. The chain has TRBV28 and TRBJ2-3; TRBD2 matches 9 bases. This TCR came from a human donor with classical Hodgkin lymphoma. CDR3 amino acids: CASSQTHAGGEDTQYF. The CDR3 nucleotides read TGTGCCAGCAGCCAGACCCACGCGGGGGGGGAGGATACGCAGTATTTT.